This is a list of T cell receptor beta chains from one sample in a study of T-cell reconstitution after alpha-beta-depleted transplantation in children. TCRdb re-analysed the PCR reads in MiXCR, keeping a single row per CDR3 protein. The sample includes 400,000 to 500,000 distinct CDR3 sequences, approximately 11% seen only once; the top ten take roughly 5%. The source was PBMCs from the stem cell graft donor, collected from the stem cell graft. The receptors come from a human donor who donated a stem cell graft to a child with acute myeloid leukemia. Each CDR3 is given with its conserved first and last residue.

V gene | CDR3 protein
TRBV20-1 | CSAKGTGGTDTQYF
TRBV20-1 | CSAREDLGITQYF
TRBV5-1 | CASSLAAGTEQFF
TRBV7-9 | CASSVSGGRTDTQYF
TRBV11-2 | CASSVNREQFF
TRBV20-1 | CSARVQKTTTGTSGRADTQYF
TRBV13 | CASSPYRGLAGGHEQFF
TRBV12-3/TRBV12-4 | CASSFGSLAGATDTQYF
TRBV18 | CASSPPRTAGNTIYF
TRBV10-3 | CATSVDSSGYTF
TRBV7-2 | CASSFDQETQYF
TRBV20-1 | CSAGSGRSNEQFF
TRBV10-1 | CASSESLTSGGDTGELFF
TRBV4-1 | CASSQDGGRASEQFF
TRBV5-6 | CASSLGTSVNEQFF
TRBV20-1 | CSARELVTYQETQYF
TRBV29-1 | CSARTGGNEQFF
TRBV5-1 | CASSLEGGDGYTF
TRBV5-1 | CASSRTGTQETQYF
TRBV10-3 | CAISDSLAGAKDTQYF
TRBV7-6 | CASSRTQSNTEAFF
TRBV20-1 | CSAELAGVTGGELFF